Listed below are T cell receptor beta chains from one sample, sequenced in a study of blood T cell repertoires in COVID-19. Only in-frame clones appear in the TCRdb table, and some are missing; sequencing was by immunoSEQ multiplex PCR. This repertoire shows about 230,000 clones, 80% to 90% found once; its top ten account for about 0.91%. Input material: peripheral blood. The receptors were gathered from a man between 35 and 55 years old with acute or convalescent COVID-19. Each CDR3 is given with its conserved first and last residue. The D gene is left open where the match is weak. Clone size, where shown, is once, few, many, or a class for clones that have expanded.

v_gene	abundance	d_gene	j_gene	CDR3aa	CDR3nt
TRBV7-9	.	.	TRBJ1-2	CASTNPMTARKGGYTF	TGTGCCAGCACCAATCCGATGACAGCCCGTAAGGGTGGCTACACCTTC
TRBV27	once	.	TRBJ2-7	CASSLRQSSYEQYF	TGTGCCAGCAGTCTCCGACAGAGCTCCTACGAGCAGTACTTC
TRBV9	.	.	TRBJ1-2	CASSKELDRLYGYTF	TGTGCCAGCAGCAAAGAACTCGACAGGTTGTATGGCTACACCTTC
TRBV28	once	.	TRBJ1-1	CASTPPGLPGGTEAFF	TGTGCCAGCACCCCCCCGGGACTTCCGGGAGGGACTGAAGCTTTCTTT
TRBV5-1	.	.	TRBJ2-7	CASSLSQKGDYEQYF	TGCGCCAGCAGCTTGTCCCAGAAAGGAGACTACGAGCAGTACTTC
TRBV30	.	.	TRBJ1-1	CAWSYQGNTEAFF	TGTGCCTGGAGTTACCAGGGGAACACTGAAGCTTTCTTT
TRBV5-6	.	TRBD1	TRBJ1-2	CASSSRQGADYGYTF	TGTGCCAGCAGCTCTAGACAGGGGGCAGACTATGGCTACACCTTC
TRBV5-1	.	TRBD2	TRBJ2-7	CASSARTFPGREAYEQYF	TGCGCCAGCAGCGCCCGCACTTTTCCGGGACGGGAGGCGTACGAGCAGTACTTC
TRBV3-1/TRBV3-2	.	.	TRBJ2-1	CASSQALEQFF	TGTGCCAGCAGCCAGGCCCTTGAGCAGTTCTTC
TRBV12-3/TRBV12-4	once	TRBD1	TRBJ1-6	CASSSTGSSPLHF	TGTGCCAGCAGTTCGACAGGGAGCTCACCCCTCCACTTT
TRBV18	.	TRBD2	TRBJ2-1	CASSPSLGEGNEQFF	TGTGCCAGCTCACCCTCCCTAGGGGAGGGAAATGAGCAGTTCTTC
TRBV3-1/TRBV3-2	.	.	TRBJ1-5	CASSQDRYNQPQHF	TGTGCCAGCAGCCAAGACAGATATAATCAGCCCCAGCATTTT
TRBV5-4	once	TRBD1	TRBJ1-6	CASSSGTGGAYNSPLHF	TGTGCCAGCAGCTCCGGGACAGGGGGAGCCTATAATTCACCCCTCCACTTT
TRBV28	few	.	TRBJ1-5	CASSLGGSNQPQHF	TGTGCCAGCAGCTTGGGGGGGAGCAATCAGCCCCAGCATTTT
TRBV28	.	TRBD1	TRBJ1-5	CASSWTGGNQPQHF	TGTGCCAGCAGTTGGACAGGGGGGAATCAGCCCCAGCATTTT
TRBV27	few	TRBD1	TRBJ1-2	CASSFLGTDNYGYTF	TGTGCCAGCAGTTTCCTAGGGACAGATAACTATGGCTACACCTTC
TRBV3-1/TRBV3-2	.	.	TRBJ2-7	CASSPGGDYEQYF	TGTGCCAGCAGCCCCGGCGGCGACTACGAGCAGTACTTC
TRBV28	.	.	TRBJ2-3	CASSFGKGGTDTQYF	TGTGCCAGCAGTTTCGGCAAAGGGGGCACAGATACGCAGTATTTT
TRBV9	few	.	TRBJ1-3	CASSPEPGGEENTIYF	TGTGCCAGCAGCCCCGAGCCGGGGGGAGAAGAAAACACCATATATTTT
TRBV5-6	.	TRBD2	TRBJ2-1	CASSGGLAAYNEQFF	TGTGCCAGCAGCGGGGGACTAGCGGCCTACAATGAGCAGTTCTTC
TRBV6-5	.	.	TRBJ1-6	CASSLVELNSPLHF	TGTGCCAGCAGTTTAGTAGAGTTAAATTCACCCCTCCACTTT
TRBV5-5	.	.	TRBJ2-5	CASSRQVLQETQYF	TGTGCCAGCAGCCGACAGGTCCTTCAAGAGACCCAGTACTTC
TRBV6-5	.	.	TRBJ2-1	CASRHAASGNEQFF	TGTGCCAGCAGACACGCGGCGTCGGGCAATGAGCAGTTCTTC
TRBV5-1	few	.	TRBJ1-2	CASSLGQGAMYGYTF	TGCGCCAGCAGCTTGGGACAAGGGGCGATGTATGGCTACACCTTC
TRBV6-6	.	TRBD1	TRBJ2-7	CASSLNPGQGGYEQYF	TGTGCCAGCAGCCTCAACCCGGGACAGGGAGGCTACGAGCAGTACTTC
TRBV7-8	once	TRBD2	TRBJ2-5	CASSPTTSSETQYF	TGTGCCAGCAGCCCCACGACTAGCTCGGAGACCCAGTACTTC
TRBV5-1	.	.	TRBJ2-1	CASSLVSVGGPHEQFF	TGCGCCAGCAGCTTGGTATCAGTGGGGGGGCCCCATGAGCAGTTCTTC
TRBV12-5	.	.	TRBJ2-3	CASGTTVSDTQYF	TGTGCTAGTGGGACGACAGTGTCAGATACGCAGTATTTT